This record concerns one T cell receptor beta chain sequence. There are 13 residues in the CDR3. Germline V gene lookup returns CDR1 SGHRS and CDR2 YFSETQ. The germline V and J ends were trimmed by 3 bases and 2 bases, with 8 bases remaining between them. This entry is derived from a study of blood T cells in healthy people across ages. A sample-barcoded 5' primer and a J-beta primer mix were used in a second PCR of roughly 7 to 11 cycles. TCRdb independently ran MiXCR on the 5' RACE reads; one entry per CDR3 protein. Of fewer than 800,000 distinct CDR3 sequences in the sample, around a fifth are singletons; the top ten hold roughly 3.4%.

This sequence was found in a man aged 70-80 years in good health. The chain is built from TRBV5-1 and TRBJ1-2; D remains unclear. The sample was blood. DNA for the CDR3: TGCGCCAGCAGCTATGGGGAGAACTATGGCTACACCTTC. Translation: CASSYGENYGYTF.